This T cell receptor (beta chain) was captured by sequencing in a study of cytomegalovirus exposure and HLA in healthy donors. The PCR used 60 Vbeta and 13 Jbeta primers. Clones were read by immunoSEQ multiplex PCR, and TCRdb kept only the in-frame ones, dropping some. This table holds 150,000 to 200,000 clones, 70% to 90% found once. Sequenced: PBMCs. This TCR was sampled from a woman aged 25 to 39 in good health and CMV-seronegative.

The CDR3 spells CASSARTAQYGAFF. The CDR3 DNA follows: TGTGCCAGCAGCGCAAGGACAGCCCAGTACGGAGCTTTCTTT. The chain carries TRBV13 and TRBJ1-1; possibly TRBD1 for D (6 bases). The CDR3 runs 14 residues. Trimming left V 5 bases short and J 10 bases short, with 20 bases between. Germline lookup yields CDR1 PRHDT and CDR2 FYEKMQ (reference sequence).